The 32 T cell receptor beta chains given below trace back to one sample, sequenced in a study of CD8+ T cells in alopecia areata. Pooled cells of cutaneous lymph node origin were sorted on CD4, CD8alpha, NKG2D, NKG2ACE and other markers. RNA extraction was followed by reverse transcription into cDNA, which acted as the sequencing template. Measured with immunoSEQ multiplex PCR; TCRdb has only the in-frame clones, and not every one. The sample was found to contain 200,000 to 300,000 clones, and every one recurs. The sample consisted of CD4+ T cells sorted from a lymph node. The origin of the receptors is a C3H/HeJ mouse with alopecia areata. This mouse strain has H2-k as its MHC haplotype.

This clone has only a few counts. Any gene name here is a mouse gene name. With the read ending 4 residues before the CDR3 end, the germline J gene is used to fill in that end. The sample contains more than one DNA sequence encoding this CDR3. The rearrangement links TRBV13-1 to TRBJ2-5; 7 nucleotides align to TRBD2. Trimming removed 0 bases from V and 2 bases from J; junction bases left unmatched: 0. The CDR3 extends over 14 amino acids. Germline values: CDR1 NSHNY, CDR2 SYGAGN. The CDR3 DNA, read in part, is TGTGCCAGCAGTGATGGGGGGGGCCAAGAC. Translated: CASSDGGGQD. The entire CDR3 sequence reads CASSDGGGQDTQYF.

The sample holds a few counts of this clone. The listed genes are named as in mouse. Read coverage stops 4 residues before the CDR3 terminus; the germline J gene supplies the remainder. The J gene is TRBJ2-1, the V gene TRBV13-1; TRBD1 is a possible D gene (5 bases). The CDR3 spans 13 residues. Germline assignment: CDR1 NSHNY and CDR2 SYGAGN. The covered CDR3 bases are TGTGCCAGCAGTGAGGCAGGGAGGGCT. Encoded protein: CASSEAGRA. The CDR3 reads in full as CASSEAGRAEQFF.

Comment on this clone: The listed genes are named as in mouse. The read gets to within 4 residues of the CDR3 end, and the germline J gene fills in the rest. The rearrangement uses TRBV13-1 and TRBJ2-3; 14 nucleotides match TRBD2. The germline gives CDR1 NSHNY, CDR2 SYGAGN. The trim removed 5 bases at V and 0 bases at J, leaving 5 bases unmatched. The CDR3 has 17 residues. This chain's CDR3 is CASRKGLGGQSAETLYF. CDR3 bases read: TGTGCCAGCAGAAAGGGACTGGGGGGGCAAAGTGCAGAA.

Note on this clone: Here the gene names and germline are mouse. The CDR3 end lies 4 residues beyond the end of the read and is filled in from the germline J gene. The chain combines TRBV14 with TRBJ2-7; 10 bases are shared with TRBD2. CDR1 and CDR2 (germline): SGHDT, FRDEAV. CDR3 length: 14 residues. The CDR3 bases that were read are TGTGCCAGCAGACCGGACTGGGGGAGTTAT. As protein: CASRPDWGSY. The full CDR3 protein is CASRPDWGSYEQYF. Full variable domain (rest looked up from reference TRBV14 and TRBJ2-7): EAGVTQSPRYAVLQEGQAVSFWCDPISGHDTLYWYQQPRDQGPQLLVYFRDEAVIDNSQLPSDRFSAVRPKGTNSTLKIQSAKQGDTATYLCASRPDWGSYEQYFGPGTRLTVL.

This clone was observed a few times. Mouse germline and gene names are used. The read ends 4 residues before the CDR3 terminus; that terminus is restored from the germline J gene. The chain links TRBV13-2 to TRBJ1-1; 7 bases agree with TRBD1. CDR1 and CDR2 (germline): NNHNN, SYGAGS (reference sequence). The CDR3 loop spans 13 amino acids. Incomplete CDR3 DNA: TGTGCCAGCGGTGATGCCGGGACAGCA. Translated: CASGDAGTA. The CDR3 in full is CASGDAGTAEVFF.

On this clone itself: All gene names here are mouse names. The CDR3 goes on 4 residues after the read ends, and that part is filled in from the germline J gene. The rearrangement joins TRBV13-3 to TRBJ2-4; D gene uncertain. This CDR3 comprises 13 residues. Per the germline V gene, CDR1 is NNHDY and CDR2 is SYVADS. V was cut by 5 bases and J by 0 bases, with 7 bases left in between. The sequenced part of the CDR3 DNA is TGTGCCAGCAGAAAAGTTAGTCAAAAC. This translates into CASRKVSQN. The full CDR3 protein reads CASRKVSQNTLYF. The variable domain in full, completed from reference TRBV13-3 and TRBJ2-4, reads EAAVTQSPRSKVAVTGGKVTLSCHQTNNHDYMYWYRQDTGHGLRLIHYSYVADSTEKGDIPDGYKASRPSQENFSLILELASLSQTAVYFCASRKVSQNTLYFGAGTRLSVL.

To note about this clone: Gene names follow the mouse nomenclature. Read sequence stops 4 residues before the CDR3 end, and the germline J gene provides the missing end. This chain connects TRBV29 to TRBJ1-2; tentatively, D is TRBD1 (6 bases). There are 13 residues in the CDR3. CDR1 MSHET and CDR2 SYDVDS come from the germline V gene. The CDR3 reads CASSFGGLGDYTF. The DNA read from the CDR3 is TGTGCTAGCAGTTTTGGGGGGCTGGGC.

Notes on this clone: The genes are named according to mouse. The read stops 4 residues short of the end of the CDR3; the missing end is completed from the germline J gene. This rearrangement joins TRBV19 to TRBJ2-1; 7 bases are a match to TRBD1. Germline assignment: CDR1 FNHDT and CDR2 SITEND (reference sequence). The trim removed 3 bases at V and 1 base at J, leaving 7 bases unmatched. This CDR3 contains 16 residues. CDR3 loop: CASSTPSGQNYAEQFF. CDR3 DNA (partial): TGTGCCAGCAGTACTCCCTCGGGACAGAACTATGCT. The whole variable domain, filled in from reference TRBV19 and TRBJ2-1, reads GGIITQTPKFLIGQEGQKLTLKCQQNFNHDTMYWYRQDSGKGLRLIYYSITENDLQKGDLSEGYDASREKKSSFSLTVTSAQKNEMAVFLCASSTPSGQNYAEQFFGPGTRLTVL.

Points on this clone: Here the gene names and germline are mouse. The read falls 4 residues short of the CDR3 end, and the missing part is taken from the germline J gene. Additional DNA sequences in this sample encode the identical CDR3. The V and J genes are TRBV19 and TRBJ2-5; 12 bases line up with TRBD2. CDR1 is FNHDT, CDR2 SITEND, per germline (reference sequence). The CDR3 consists of 14 residues. The part of the CDR3 DNA that was read is TGTGCCAGCAGTCGGGACTGGGGGGAAGAC. It codes for CASSRDWGED. In full, the CDR3 reads CASSRDWGEDTQYF.

As regards this clone: The genes are named according to mouse. CDR3 bases read: TGTGCCAGCAGTGCAGGGCCCAACTCC. Its translation is CASSAGPNS. The whole CDR3 sequence is CASSAGPNSDYTF. The chain carries TRBV19 and TRBJ1-2; tentative D call: TRBD1 (5 bases). The CDR3 end falls 4 residues outside the read, so it is completed with the germline J gene. Germline loops: CDR1 FNHDT, CDR2 SITEND (reference sequence). This CDR3 is built from 13 residues. With 4 bases removed from V and 2 bases from J, the gap between germline ends came to 9 bases.

This clone came up a few times. Germline and genes: mouse. The CDR3 extends 4 residues past the end of the read, so its final part is completed from the germline J gene. The chain has TRBV19 and TRBJ2-7; tentative D call: TRBD2 (6 bases). The CDR3 has 11 amino acids. Germline V gene data show CDR1 as FNHDT and CDR2 as SITEND (reference sequence). V dropped 7 bases and J dropped 3 bases, with 8 bases sitting between them. The CDR3 sequence is CASVGDYEQYF. Incomplete CDR3 DNA: TGTGCCAGCGTGGGGGACTAT.

This clone was seen ten or more times. Any gene name here is a mouse gene name. From the germline J gene comes the end of the CDR3, since the read stops 4 residues before it. The gene calls are TRBV17 and TRBJ2-5; a weak D match, TRBD2 (6 bases). The germline V and J ends were trimmed by 0 bases and 2 bases, with 12 bases remaining between them. Germline CDR1 and CDR2: MNHDT and YYDKIL. CDR3 length: 16 amino acids. CDR3 amino acids: CASSRDQIWGQDTQYF. CDR3 bases read: TGTGCTAGCAGTAGAGATCAAATCTGGGGCCAAGAC.

This clone was recorded a few times. Germline and genes: mouse. The read stops 4 residues short of the end of the CDR3; the missing end is completed from the germline J gene. V is TRBV13-2 and J is TRBJ2-5; 9 nucleotides align to TRBD1. The CDR3 length is 13 residues. The germline CDR1 and CDR2 sequences are NNHNN and SYGAGS (reference sequence). The CDR3 DNA, read in part, is TGTGCCAGCGCAAGGGACAGGGCAGAC. It is translated as CASARDRAD. The full CDR3 reads CASARDRADTQYF.

Points on this clone: Gene names and germline refer to mouse. Coverage ceases 4 residues before the CDR3 finishes, and the germline J gene fills in the end. V is TRBV19 and J is TRBJ2-3, with TRBD2 as a possible D gene (5 bases). CDR1 is FNHDT and CDR2 is SITEND in the germline V gene (reference sequence). The V end was cut by 1 base, the J end by 0 bases, with 12 bases between. This CDR3 contains 16 residues. The DNA read from the CDR3 is TGTGCCAGCAGTATATACGTGGGGTCTAGTGCAGAA. It yields the protein CASSIYVGSSAE. The whole CDR3 reads CASSIYVGSSAETLYF.

This clone has just a few counts. These gene names are mouse names. The CDR3 goes on 4 residues after the read ends, and that part is filled in from the germline J gene. The chain combines TRBV17 with TRBJ2-5; 8 bases line up with TRBD1. There are 13 residues in the CDR3. After removal of 7 bases from V and 2 bases from J, the junction contained 2 bases not matched to a gene. From germline, CDR1 is MNHDT and CDR2 YYDKIL. The CDR3 DNA, read in part, is TGTGCTAGCAAGACAGGGGCCCAAGAC. Residues: CASKTGAQD. The whole CDR3 is CASKTGAQDTQYF.

This clone showed up just a few times. The genes are named according to mouse. CDR3 bases read: TGCACCTGCAGTGACCGGGACAGGGGTGCT. Its translation: CTCSDRDRGA. The complete CDR3 reads CTCSDRDRGAEQFF. The chain joins TRBV1 to TRBJ2-1, with TRBD1 matching over 10 bases. The read ends 4 residues shy of where the CDR3 ends; the end is completed using the germline J gene. J gave up 6 bases and V 4 bases, and 3 bases lay outside the gene matches. This CDR3 is 14 amino acids long. Germline lookup yields CDR1 NSQYPW and CDR2 LRSPGD (reference sequence).

A note on this clone: Gene names and germline refer to mouse. Sequencing ends 4 residues short of the CDR3 end; the germline J gene provides the rest. The chain joins TRBV1 to TRBJ2-7, with D possibly TRBD2 on 6 matching bases. V gave up 5 bases and J gave up 3 bases, with 11 bases separating them. Germline V CDR1 and CDR2: NSQYPW, LRSPGD (reference sequence). The CDR3 spans 13 residues. The CDR3 protein is CTCSPDWNYEQYF. The CDR3 DNA, read in part, is TGCACCTGCAGTCCTGACTGGAACTAT.

In regard to this clone: The gene names here belong to mouse. The read comes to an end 4 residues before the CDR3 does, leaving the germline J gene to fill in the end. The chain couples TRBV5 to TRBJ2-1; D may be TRBD1 (6 bases). Trimming took 0 bases from V and 5 from J, leaving 8 bases between them. The CDR3 runs to 14 residues. Germline-derived CDR1 and CDR2 are LGHNA and YNLKQL (reference sequence). CDR3 DNA, as far as it was read: TGTGCCAGCAGCCAAGAGGGGACAAATGCT. It is translated as CASSQEGTNA. The CDR3 as a whole reads CASSQEGTNAEQFF.

This clone came up a few times. The germline and genes are mouse ones. CDR3 bases read: TGTGCCAGCAGCCATTCTTCGACAGGGGACTATGCT. This codes for CASSHSSTGDYA. In full, the CDR3 reads CASSHSSTGDYAEQFF. The rearrangement links TRBV5 to TRBJ2-1, with TRBD1 matching 8 bases. The read gets to within 4 residues of the CDR3 end, and the germline J gene fills in the rest. V lost 3 bases and J lost 2; bases outside the gene matches: 6. Looked up from germline, CDR1 is LGHNA and CDR2 is YNLKQL (reference sequence). This CDR3 contains 16 residues.

This clone was observed a few times. The gene symbols are mouse symbols. With the read ending 4 residues before the CDR3 end, the germline J gene is used to fill in that end. The J gene is TRBJ2-1, the V gene TRBV13-1; 7 positions match TRBD2. Trimming removed 5 bases from V and 0 bases from J; junction bases left unmatched: 2. The CDR3 loop spans 14 amino acids. Germline CDR1 and CDR2: NSHNY and SYGAGN. Partial CDR3 DNA: TGTGCCAGCAGGGACTGGTCTAACTATGCT. The encoded protein is CASRDWSNYA. The CDR3 in its entirety is CASRDWSNYAEQFF.

This clone was detected a few times. Gene names and germline refer to mouse. The CDR3 goes on 4 residues after the read ends, and that part is filled in from the germline J gene. The V and J genes are TRBV19 and TRBJ2-4; 11 bases are a match to TRBD2. Per germline, CDR1 FNHDT and CDR2 SITEND (reference sequence). The CDR3 covers 16 residues. J was trimmed by 0 bases and V by 3 bases; bases with no gene match: 3. The CDR3 loop reads CASSTGLGASQNTLYF. The CDR3 bases that were read are TGTGCCAGCAGTACGGGACTGGGGGCTAGTCAAAAC.

This clone was detected ten times or more. Gene names refer to mouse genes. The read stops 4 residues short of the end of the CDR3; the missing end is completed from the germline J gene. V gene TRBV13-3 combines with J gene TRBJ2-1; 7 nucleotides align to TRBD1. The CDR3 spans 13 residues. Trimming cost V 2 bases and J 4 bases; bases outside gene matches: 0. Germline V lookup: CDR1 NNHDY, CDR2 SYVADS. The CDR3 DNA, read in part, is TGTGCCAGCAGTGAGGGACAGTATGCT. It specifies CASSEGQYA. The CDR3 reads in full as CASSEGQYAEQFF.

This clone was counted ten times or more. Gene names and germline match the mouse. Read coverage stops 4 residues before the CDR3 terminus; the germline J gene supplies the remainder. The sample has other DNA sequences that encode this CDR3 too. The V gene is TRBV13-1, the J gene TRBJ2-7, with TRBD1 matching over 11 bases. CDR1 NSHNY and CDR2 SYGAGN come from the germline V gene. The J segment lost 2 bases and the V segment lost 3 bases, leaving 1 base of the junction unmatched. This CDR3 comprises 14 residues. Incomplete CDR3 DNA: TGTGCCAGCAGTGGGGGACAGGGGGCCTAT. It yields the protein CASSGGQGAY. In full, the CDR3 is CASSGGQGAYEQYF.

This clone has just a few counts. All gene names here are mouse names. The sequence runs out 4 residues before the end of the CDR3; the remainder is reconstructed from the germline J gene. The chain combines TRBV5 with TRBJ1-1; D is possibly TRBD1 (5 bases). This CDR3 region has 14 residues. Trimming cost V 2 bases and J 1 base, with 8 bases left between them. In germline, CDR1 is LGHNA, CDR2 YNLKQL (reference sequence). CDR3 DNA, as far as it was read: TGTGCCAGCAGCCAATACGACAGAAACACA. Its protein product is CASSQYDRNT. From start to end, the CDR3 is CASSQYDRNTEVFF.

This clone was observed a handful of times. Genes and germline are mouse. The sequenced fragment ends 4 residues before the CDR3 boundary, so the rest is inferred from the germline J gene. This chain links TRBV13-1 with TRBJ2-1, with a tentative D call TRBD1 (5 bases). Per germline, CDR1 NSHNY and CDR2 SYGAGN. The CDR3 consists of 12 residues. Here the CDR3 reads CASSAGWAEQFF. CDR3 DNA, as far as it was read: TGTGCCAGCAGTGCAGGGTGGGCT.

A word on this clone: The gene names given are mouse names. The CDR3 end falls 4 residues outside the read, so it is completed with the germline J gene. The V and J genes are TRBV13-1 and TRBJ2-3; D unresolved. Trimming shortened V by 0 bases and J by 0 bases, and 8 bases separated the two germline ends. The CDR3 runs to 15 residues. In germline, CDR1 is NSHNY, CDR2 SYGAGN. CDR3 in amino acids: CASSDAVGSAETLYF. The sequenced CDR3 bases are TGTGCCAGCAGTGATGCAGTGGGTAGTGCAGAA.

In this sample, this clone turned up a few times. Gene names are the mouse ones. The read ends 4 residues early relative to the CDR3; the germline J gene fills the gap. The V gene is TRBV19, the J gene TRBJ2-7; TRBD1 agrees at 8 bases. Germline V gene sequence: CDR1 FNHDT, CDR2 SITEND (reference sequence). The CDR3 spans 14 residues. The chain's CDR3 is CASSPRQGMYEQYF. The DNA read from the CDR3 is TGTGCCAGCAGTCCCCGACAGGGGATGTAT.

Turning to this clone: Germline and genes: mouse. The read is 4 residues too short to cover the CDR3 end, so that end is filled in from the germline J gene. Other DNA sequences in this sample translate to the same CDR3. This chain uses TRBV19 with TRBJ2-5, with D unresolved. The germline V gene has CDR1 FNHDT and CDR2 SITEND (reference sequence). The ends were cut back, 1 base at V and 3 bases at J, with 6 bases in the middle. This CDR3 comprises 13 residues. CDR3 sequence reads: CASSIRHQDTQYF. CDR3 bases read: TGTGCCAGCAGTATACGACATCAAGAC.

The sample holds a few counts of this clone. Gene names and germline refer to mouse. The CDR3 end lies 4 residues beyond the end of the read and is filled in from the germline J gene. This chain uses TRBV13-1 with TRBJ2-1; 10 nucleotides match TRBD1. V gave up 3 bases and J gave up 4 bases; unmatched junction bases: 4. This CDR3 is 15 amino acids long. Germline V gene sequence: CDR1 NSHNY, CDR2 SYGAGN. CDR3 sequence reads: CASSAPGQGYAEQFF. The sequenced part of the CDR3 DNA is TGTGCCAGCAGTGCGCCGGGACAGGGGTATGCT.

Concerning this clone: The gene symbols are mouse symbols. Sequencing ends 4 residues short of the CDR3 end; the germline J gene provides the rest. The genes are TRBV29 and TRBJ2-1, with D perhaps TRBD2 (7 bases). The germline V and J ends were trimmed by 1 base and 6 bases, with 7 bases remaining between them. The germline V gene encodes CDR1 MSHET and CDR2 SYDVDS. The CDR3 length is 13 residues. CDR3 bases read: TGTGCTAGCAGTTTATGGGGGGCTGCT. This encodes CASSLWGAA. The complete CDR3 protein is CASSLWGAAEQFF.

This clone was seen many times. The listed genes are named as in mouse. The read comes to an end 4 residues before the CDR3 does, leaving the germline J gene to fill in the end. The genes are TRBV19 and TRBJ1-1; no clear D. Germline CDR1 FNHDT, CDR2 SITEND (reference sequence). The CDR3 totals 12 residues. The CDR3 protein is CASSIARGEVFF. The CDR3 bases that were read are TGTGCCAGCAGTATCGCCAGAGGA. Full variable domain (outside the CDR3, taken from reference TRBV19 and TRBJ1-1): GGIITQTPKFLIGQEGQKLTLKCQQNFNHDTMYWYRQDSGKGLRLIYYSITENDLQKGDLSEGYDASREKKSSFSLTVTSAQKNEMAVFLCASSIARGEVFFGKGTRLTVV.

This clone was detected a few times. The germline and genes are mouse ones. The read falls 4 residues short of the CDR3 end, and the missing part is taken from the germline J gene. This sequence joins TRBV16 and TRBJ1-1; 7 bases fit TRBD1. Trimming cost V 3 bases and J 0 bases; bases outside gene matches: 4. Germline V CDR1 and CDR2: SGHSA, FRNQAP. The CDR3 runs 15 residues. CDR3 DNA (partial): TGTGCAAGCAGCTTCGACGGGACAGAGAACACA. It translates to CASSFDGTENT. The full CDR3 reads CASSFDGTENTEVFF. Variable domain in full (rest from reference TRBV16 and TRBJ1-1): NAGVIQTPRHKVTGKGQEATLWCEPISGHSAVFWYRQTIVQGLEFLTYFRNQAPIDDSGMPKERFSAQMPNQSHSTLKIQSTQPQDSAVYLCASSFDGTENTEVFFGKGTRLTVV.